This T cell receptor beta chain appears in the sequencing data of a study of blood T cell repertoires in COVID-19. Original methodology: The authors estimated nucleated cell counts from reference gene primer amplification. Method: immunoSEQ multiplex PCR; TCRdb's copy keeps in-frame clones and lacks some. V, J and clone size were drawn from that table, and D and trimming were deduced from the DNA. The sample lists approximately 290,000 clones; approximately 85% were seen once. The V end was cut by 0 bases, the J end by 5 bases, with 13 bases between. The CDR3 is 15 amino acids. Germline V gene data show CDR1 as MNHEY and CDR2 as SVGAGI.

The receptor was isolated from a young woman who had recovered from COVID-19. The rearrangement uses TRBV6-5 and TRBJ1-1; D remains unclear. Sample: PBMCs or T cells enriched from blood (not recorded which). In DNA, the CDR3 is TGTGCCAGCAGTTACTCGGCCGGTGTGAGGACTGAAGCTTTCTTT. Translation: CASSYSAGVRTEAFF.